These 14 T cell receptor beta chains originate from one sample sequenced in a study of T cells in Graves' hyperthyroidism and ophthalmopathy. TCR beta CDR3 region amplification was performed from RNA transcripts. The TCR CDR3 first-round RT-PCR relied on the HTBI primer set. MiXCR was run by TCRdb on the multiplex PCR reads, yielding one entry per CDR3 protein. The table records about 710,000 distinct CDR3 sequences, roughly 15% of them present only once. The sequenced sample consisted of blood. Receptor source: a man aged 18 to 29 with Graves' hyperthyroidism.

This clonotype came up many times. The chain carries TRBV7-8 and TRBJ1-2, with D possibly being TRBD1 (6 bases). The CDR3 runs to 16 residues. CDR1 and CDR2 from the germline V gene are SGHVS and FQNEAQ. Between the trimmed V and J ends, which lost 5 bases and 6 bases, there was a span of 22 bases. The CDR3 region has the DNA TGTGCCAGCAGCCTGGGGGGGCGGGGGCGCTCAGATGGCTACACCTTC. Its protein is CASSLGGRGRSDGYTF.

Only a few counts were recorded for this clonotype. The V and J genes are TRBV7-2 and TRBJ2-4; 10 positions agree with TRBD1. The CDR3 extends over 17 amino acids. From germline, CDR1 is SGHTA and CDR2 FQGNSA. J lost 4 bases, V lost 5 bases, and 11 bases had no gene match. The CDR3 DNA is TGTGCCAGCAGCGTCCCGGGACAGGGGTTGCGGAAAAACATTCAGTACTTC. The encoded protein is CASSVPGQGLRKNIQYF.

V and J are TRBV7-8 and TRBJ2-7; the match to TRBD2 covers 12 bases. Germline V lookup: CDR1 SGHVS, CDR2 FQNEAQ. The V and J ends lost 0 bases and 2 bases, in that order; junction bases with no gene match: 8. CDR3 length: 18 residues. The CDR3, as DNA: TGTGCCAGCAGCTTAGCGGTCTCTAGCGGGAGGGGGACCTACGAGCAGTACTTC. It codes for CASSLAVSSGRGTYEQYF.

The genes are TRBV28 and TRBJ2-7, with 9 positions matching TRBD1. The trim removed 8 bases at V and 2 bases at J, leaving 13 bases unmatched. Germline V CDR1 and CDR2: MDHEN, SYDVKM. CDR3 length: 16 residues. CDR3 sequence reads: CASQRGPGTGTYEQYF. The CDR3 bases are TGTGCCAGCCAACGGGGTCCCGGGACAGGGACCTACGAGCAGTACTTC.

This clonotype has ten or more counts. The rearrangement joins TRBV2 to TRBJ1-1; D not certain. Per the germline V gene, CDR1 is SNHLY and CDR2 is FYNNEI. V was cut by 7 bases and J by 2 bases, with 5 bases left in between. This CDR3 has 11 residues. The CDR3: CASMINTEAFF. The DNA of the CDR3 is TGTGCCAGCATGATTAACACTGAAGCTTTCTTT.

This clonotype has at least ten counts. CDR3 region: CAISEMETQYF. DNA for the CDR3: TGTGCCATCAGTGAGATGGAGACCCAGTACTTC. The V gene is TRBV10-3, the J gene TRBJ2-5; D is ambiguous. CDR3 size: 11 residues. Germline lookup yields CDR1 ENHRY and CDR2 SYGVKD. V was pared by 2 bases and J by 5 bases, with 3 bases between.

J is TRBJ2-7 and V is TRBV4-1, with 7 bases identical to TRBD2. The CDR3 runs 15 residues. Trimming cost V 4 bases and J 3 bases; bases outside gene matches: 9. Germline V gives CDR1 MGHRA, CDR2 YSYEKL. CDR3 sequence: CASSPLARRIYEQYF. As DNA, the CDR3 is TGCGCCAGCAGCCCACTAGCGCGTAGGATCTACGAGCAGTACTTC.

The J gene is TRBJ2-5, the V gene TRBV19; 8 bases fit TRBD1. The germline V gene encodes CDR1 LNHDA and CDR2 SQIVND (reference sequence). The V gene end was trimmed by 3 bases and the J gene end by 5 bases; junction bases not matched to a gene: 2. The CDR3 is 13 amino acids. The CDR3 loop reads CASSMGQAETQYF. CDR3 nucleotide sequence: TGTGCCAGTAGTATGGGACAGGCGGAGACCCAGTACTTC.

This clonotype has a count of ten or more. V usage is TRBV7-2 and J usage is TRBJ2-2; 9 positions match TRBD2. V trimming: 5 bases; J trimming: 1 base; junction bases outside the gene matches: 5. Germline V CDR1 and CDR2: SGHTA, FQGNSA. The CDR3 is 16 residues long. The CDR3, as DNA: TGTGCCAGCAGCCCTCGACTAGCGGTGAACACCGGGGAGCTGTTTTTT. Translation: CASSPRLAVNTGELFF.

V is TRBV5-5 and J is TRBJ2-7; 12 bases agree with TRBD2. The V gene's germline CDR1 is SGHKS and CDR2 YYEKEE (reference sequence). With 1 base clipped from V and 4 bases from J, the junction kept 6 bases outside the gene matches. The CDR3 has 16 amino acids. Here the CDR3 reads CASSLQLAGGGYEQYF. CDR3 in DNA: TGTGCCAGCAGCTTGCAACTAGCGGGAGGAGGTTACGAGCAGTACTTC.

This clonotype was picked up many times. CDR3 in DNA: TGTGCCAGCAGGCGACTAGCGAGTCCCAATGAGCAGTTCTTC. This encodes CASRRLASPNEQFF. V is TRBV11-2 and J is TRBJ2-1; TRBD2 matches 8 bases. Germline V gives CDR1 SGHAT, CDR2 FQNNGV. V shed 6 bases, J shed 6 bases, and the junction held 7 bases outside the gene matches. The CDR3 runs 14 residues.

This clonotype was seen repeatedly, ten times or more. This sequence joins TRBV28 and TRBJ1-3; no reliable D call. Germline values: CDR1 MDHEN, CDR2 SYDVKM. V was trimmed by 4 bases and J by 1 base, leaving 11 bases between them. This CDR3 region has 15 residues. The CDR3 DNA reads as TGTGCCAGCAGTTGGACGGCTGATTCTGGAAACACCATATATTTT. As protein: CASSWTADSGNTIYF.

The table lists this clonotype with many counts. V and J are TRBV18 and TRBJ2-1; D may be TRBD1 or TRBD2 (6 bases each). Germline lookup yields CDR1 KGHSH and CDR2 LQKENI. CDR3 length: 15 residues. V lost 3 bases and J 10 bases, leaving 19 bases between the germline ends. The CDR3, as DNA: TGTGCCAGCTCACCGCCCTCCAAGGGGGGAGGAGAGCAGTTCTTC. It yields the protein CASSPPSKGGGEQFF.

The V call is TRBV4-1, the J call TRBJ2-5, with D maybe TRBD2 (8 bases). The CDR3 consists of 18 residues. Germline-derived CDR1 and CDR2 are MGHRA and YSYEKL. The V end lost 0 bases, the J end lost 4 bases, and 21 bases lay between the germline ends. CDR3 sequence: CASSQERGLAGSGETQYF. The DNA of the CDR3 is TGCGCCAGCAGCCAAGAAAGGGGGCTAGCGGGTTCGGGAGAGACCCAGTACTTC.